This TCR beta chain comes out of a study of T-cell memory formation after mild COVID-19. Study-level findings and limits: Clones that contracted from day 15 to 85 were balanced CD4/CD8, while later expanders leaned CD4+. Contracting CD4+ clones sat mainly in CM and EM; CD8+ in EMRA.

The germline CDR1 and CDR2 sequences are SGHTA and FQGNSA. The CDR3 consists of 16 residues. V lost 4 bases and J lost 4; bases outside the gene matches: 11. In regard to this clonotype: The antigen remains unidentified.

TCRdb called the 5' RACE reads again in MiXCR, with one record for every CDR3 protein. The sample records roughly 600,000 distinct CDR3 sequences, roughly 17% being singletons. This chain uses TRBV7-2 with TRBJ1-2; 8 bases align to TRBD1. The sample comprised PBMCs or a T cell subset sorted from them (not recorded which). This TCR was recovered from an adult woman who had mild COVID-19 (a few samples of this study predate the infection). Cell type and time point are not known. The CDR3 is CASSSRPGGDIYGYTF. The DNA of the CDR3 is TGTGCCAGCAGCTCTCGACCAGGGGGCGACATCTATGGCTACACCTTC.